The next 21 T cell receptor beta chains were all read from a single sample in a study of blood T cell repertoires in COVID-19. Profiled with immunoSEQ multiplex PCR; TCRdb holds only in-frame clones, not every one. Here the sample spans 150,000 or so clones, 80% to 85% being singletons. Sequences were obtained from PBMCs or T cells enriched from blood (not recorded which). Receptor source: a man between 65 and 85 years old who had been exposed to COVID-19.

The V and J genes are TRBV30 and TRBJ1-4; D is ambiguous. Germline CDR1 GTSNPN, CDR2 SVGIG (reference sequence). This CDR3 contains 13 residues. Deletions cut 2 bases from V and 7 bases from J, with 11 bases between. The CDR3 region is CAWSPGLREKLFF. CDR3 coding DNA: TGTGCCTGGAGTCCCGGTTTACGTGAAAAACTGTTTTTT. Filled out from reference TRBV30 and TRBJ1-4, the complete variable domain reads SQTIHQWPATLVQPVGSPLSLECTVEGTSNPNLYWYRQAAGRGLQLLFYSVGIGQISSEVPQNLSASRPQDRQFILSSKKLLLSDSGFYLCAWSPGLREKLFFGSGTQLSVL.

The count of this clone is one. The chain recombines TRBV5-1 with TRBJ1-6; no firm D call. In germline, CDR1 is SGHRS, CDR2 YFSETQ. CDR3 size: 14 residues. V was pared by 0 bases and J by 7 bases, with 8 bases between. The CDR3 here is CASSLGFKNSPLHF. As DNA, the CDR3 is TGCGCCAGCAGCTTGGGTTTTAAAAATTCACCCCTCCACTTT.

The chain is built from TRBV2 and TRBJ2-7; tentative D call: TRBD2 (6 bases). With 7 bases removed from V and 4 bases from J, the gap between germline ends came to 11 bases. The germline CDR1 and CDR2 sequences are SNHLY and FYNNEI. This CDR3 spans 12 amino acids. In DNA form, the CDR3 reads TGTGCCAGCAAGTCCCGGGGGTACGAGCAGTACTTC. It specifies CASKSRGYEQYF.

The chain combines TRBV7-2 with TRBJ2-7; 11 bases match TRBD2. V lost 5 bases, J lost 0 bases, and 6 bases stayed unmatched. CDR1 and CDR2 from the germline V gene are SGHTA and FQGNSA. The CDR3 has 16 residues. CDR3 sequence: CASSPTSGSVSYEQYF. The CDR3, as DNA: TGTGCCAGCAGCCCTACTAGCGGGAGCGTCTCCTACGAGCAGTACTTC.

This clone was seen once. The chain recombines TRBV9 with TRBJ1-1; 7 bases map to TRBD1. V shed 0 bases and J 2 bases; nucleotides not matched to a gene: 7. Germline CDR1 is SGDLS and CDR2 is YYNGEE. This CDR3 is built from 16 residues. This CDR3 is CASSVEPGGYNTEAFF. The CDR3 coding sequence is TGTGCCAGCAGCGTAGAGCCAGGGGGGTATAACACTGAAGCTTTCTTT.

This chain links TRBV7-2 with TRBJ2-2, with D maybe TRBD2 (5 bases). This CDR3 has 13 residues. Per the germline V gene, CDR1 is SGHTA and CDR2 is FQGNSA. The V gene lost 5 bases and the J gene lost 7 bases, with 11 bases spanning the gap. CDR3: CASSPGLSGELFF. CDR3 nucleotide sequence: TGTGCCAGCAGCCCTGGACTCAGCGGGGAGCTGTTTTTT.

V and J are TRBV7-8 and TRBJ2-2; 10 nucleotides match TRBD2. This CDR3 region has 15 residues. CDR1 is SGHVS and CDR2 is FQNEAQ in the germline V gene. With V trimmed by 1 base and J by 4 bases, 0 bases remained unmatched. CDR3 sequence reads: CASSLVAGGTGELFF. CDR3 nucleotides: TGTGCCAGCAGCTTAGTAGCGGGGGGCACCGGGGAGCTGTTTTTT.

The rearrangement joins TRBV27 to TRBJ1-3; no definite D call. The CDR3 has 15 amino acids. V lost 5 bases to trimming and J lost 0 bases, with 11 bases between them. CDR1 MNHEY and CDR2 SMNVEV come from the germline V gene (reference sequence). The CDR3 reads CASSPGSVSGNTIYF. The CDR3 DNA reads as TGTGCCAGCAGTCCAGGTTCAGTCTCTGGAAACACCATATATTTT.

The chain joins TRBV28 to TRBJ1-2; 8 bases align to TRBD1. CDR1 is MDHEN, CDR2 SYDVKM, per germline. V gave up 3 bases and J gave up 4 bases; unmatched junction bases: 10. The CDR3 loop spans 16 amino acids. The CDR3 sequence is CASSFNSRGLIYGYTF. In DNA form, the CDR3 reads TGTGCCAGCAGTTTCAACTCCAGGGGGCTCATCTATGGCTACACCTTC.

This clone was observed a single time. DNA for the CDR3: TGTGCCAGCAGTATTAGGACTCAAGAGACCCAGTACTTC. Residues: CASSIRTQETQYF. The rearrangement uses TRBV12-3 or TRBV12-4 and TRBJ2-5, with D perhaps matching TRBD2 (5 bases). V was trimmed by 5 bases and J by 2 bases, leaving 9 bases between them. CDR3 length: 13 amino acids.

The rearrangement uses TRBV27 and TRBJ2-1, with 7 positions matching TRBD1. Germline-derived CDR1 and CDR2 are MNHEY and SMNVEV (reference sequence). CDR3 length: 14 amino acids. The trim removed 6 bases at V and 7 bases at J, leaving 9 bases unmatched. In DNA, the CDR3 is TGTGCCAGCAGATTTAGACAGGGCGGGAATGAGCAGTTCTTC. Its protein product is CASRFRQGGNEQFF.

The rearrangement joins TRBV24-1 to TRBJ2-7, with 11 positions matching TRBD1. With V trimmed by 1 base and J by 3 bases, 1 base remained unmatched. The CDR3 loop spans 15 amino acids. Germline V gives CDR1 KGHDR, CDR2 SFDVKD. CDR3 loop: CATSDFGTGGYEQYF. CDR3 DNA sequence: TGTGCCACCAGTGATTTCGGGACAGGGGGCTACGAGCAGTACTTC.

The rearrangement links TRBV5-1 to TRBJ1-3, with a weak D call TRBD1 (5 bases). In germline, CDR1 is SGHRS, CDR2 YFSETQ. This CDR3 comprises 19 residues. The V gene lost 3 bases and the J gene lost 1 base, with 23 bases spanning the gap. Written as DNA, the CDR3 is TGCGCCAGCAGCTCGACGTTATTGTTCGGGGGAAATTCTGGAAACACCATATATTTT. Translating gives CASSSTLLFGGNSGNTIYF.

The gene calls are TRBV30 and TRBJ1-1, with TRBD1 as a possible D gene (5 bases). This CDR3 has 14 residues. The germline V gene has CDR1 GTSNPN and CDR2 SVGIG (reference sequence). Trimming removed 0 bases from V and 5 bases from J, with 13 bases in between. CDR3 DNA: TGTGCCTGGAGTGTGGGGGGTCACAGGACTGAAGCTTTCTTT. It codes for CAWSVGGHRTEAFF.

Written as DNA, the CDR3 is TGTGCCAGGCTCGACATCCCCGTCGCCAATGAGCAGTTCTTC. Translated, it gives CARLDIPVANEQFF. The chain couples TRBV24-1 to TRBJ2-1; D not resolved. Trimming cost V 11 bases and J 6 bases, with 19 bases left between them. CDR1 and CDR2 from the germline V gene are KGHDR and SFDVKD. The CDR3 covers 14 residues.

The chain recombines TRBV27 with TRBJ1-6, with a possible D match to TRBD1 (5 bases). The V gene's germline CDR1 is MNHEY and CDR2 SMNVEV (reference sequence). The CDR3 has 14 amino acids. V was pared by 10 bases and J by 0 bases, with 10 bases between. The CDR3 DNA is TGTGCCACCCGGGGGACCTCCTATAATTCACCCCTCCACTTT. As protein: CATRGTSYNSPLHF.

The rearrangement joins TRBV7-9 to TRBJ1-4; possible D gene TRBD1, 6 bases. The V gene's germline CDR1 is SEHNR and CDR2 FQNEAQ (reference sequence). Deletions cut 2 bases from V and 8 bases from J, with 12 bases between. The CDR3 sequence is 14 residues long. CDR3 region: CASSLSQGKEKLFF. The CDR3 nucleotides are TGTGCCAGCAGCTTAAGTCAGGGGAAGGAAAAACTGTTTTTT.

The rearrangement links TRBV2 to TRBJ2-2; TRBD1 matches 9 bases. In germline, CDR1 is SNHLY, CDR2 FYNNEI. V lost 8 bases and J lost 4; bases outside the gene matches: 8. The CDR3 consists of 15 residues. CDR3 amino acids: CASSQGQGRTGELFF. The CDR3 coding sequence is TGTGCCAGCTCTCAGGGACAGGGTCGCACCGGGGAGCTGTTTTTT.

The chain uses TRBV4-1 and TRBJ2-3, with D perhaps matching TRBD1 (5 bases). Germline V gene data show CDR1 as MGHRA and CDR2 as YSYEKL. The germline V and J ends were trimmed by 4 bases and 1 base, with 12 bases remaining between them. The CDR3 has 15 amino acids. In DNA form, the CDR3 reads TGCGCCAGCAGCCGACGTCAGGGTGGCACAGATACGCAGTATTTT. Translating it yields CASSRRQGGTDTQYF.

The chain recombines TRBV28 with TRBJ1-2; D is uncertain. Germline V lookup: CDR1 MDHEN, CDR2 SYDVKM. The CDR3 totals 13 residues. The germline V and J ends were trimmed by 5 bases and 2 bases, with 9 bases remaining between them. The CDR3 loop is CASSPDGNYGYTF. DNA for the CDR3: TGTGCCAGCAGTCCCGACGGGAACTATGGCTACACCTTC.

The chain employs TRBV7-2 and TRBJ2-4; D is uncertain. The CDR3 is made up of 20 amino acids. From germline, CDR1 is SGHTA and CDR2 FQGNSA. Between the trimmed V and J ends, which lost 0 bases and 0 bases, there was a span of 21 bases. The CDR3: CASSLAPQRTTSLAKNIQYF. The CDR3 DNA sequence: TGTGCCAGCAGCTTAGCGCCCCAGCGAACGACCTCCCTAGCCAAAAACATTCAGTACTTC.